The next 27 T cell receptor beta chains were all read from a single sample in a study of breast tumors, draining lymph nodes, adjacent tissues. Axillary draining lymph nodes of breast cancer patients supplied the node samples. TCRdb re-called the multiplex PCR reads with MiXCR, one entry per CDR3 protein. The profile shows 100,000 to 150,000 distinct CDR3 sequences, about 20% of them singletons. The sequencing sample was made of axillary lymph node tissue. The origin of the receptors is a female donor with breast cancer. Some clones in this sample may be carry-over from other donors' samples.

This clonotype was recorded many times. The chain joins TRBV27 to TRBJ2-7; the D call may be TRBD1 or TRBD2 (6 bases each). CDR3 length: 14 residues. Germline lookup yields CDR1 MNHEY and CDR2 SMNVEV (reference sequence). Trimming removed 5 bases from V and 0 bases from J, with 11 bases in between. DNA of the CDR3: TGTGCCAGCAGTCCGGGGGCGGGCTCCTACGAGCAGTACTTC. Residues: CASSPGAGSYEQYF.

In this sample, this clonotype turned up a few times. A read error may explain this, as a much larger clone is one base away. The J gene is TRBJ1-3, the V gene TRBV7-6; D not resolved. Germline-derived CDR1 and CDR2 are SGHVS and FNYEAQ. The CDR3 spans 15 residues. Here the CDR3 reads CASSPGPNSGNTVYF. Here the CDR3 DNA reads TGTGCCAGCAGCCCCGGACCGAACTCTGGAAACACCGTATATTTT.

The table lists this clonotype with many counts. The chain employs TRBV2 and TRBJ2-3, with 8 bases matching TRBD1. CDR3 length: 13 residues. J was trimmed by 5 bases and V by 8 bases; bases with no gene match: 6. The germline V gene has CDR1 SNHLY and CDR2 FYNNEI. In nucleotides, the CDR3 is TGTGCCAGCCCCCCAGGGGGCTTAGATACGCAGTATTTT. Its translation: CASPPGGLDTQYF. The full variable domain, its missing parts supplied by reference TRBV2 and TRBJ2-3, is EPEVTQTPSHQVTQMGQEVILRCVPISNHLYFYWYRQILGQKVEFLVSFYNNEISEKSEIFDDQFSVERPDGSNFTLKIRSTKLEDSAMYFCASPPGGLDTQYFGPGTRLTVL.

This clonotype was found a few times. This chain joins TRBV19 and TRBJ1-5; 7 nucleotides line up with TRBD1. The CDR3 contains 15 residues. Trimming at V came to 4 bases and at J to 5 bases, leaving 8 bases not matched to a gene. Per germline, CDR1 LNHDA and CDR2 SQIVND (reference sequence). The CDR3 DNA reads TGTGCCAGTAGTACTGGAGACAGGGTGGATCAGCCCCAGCATTTT. Residues: CASSTGDRVDQPQHF.

This clonotype was picked up many times. The V and J genes are TRBV5-5 and TRBJ1-3; TRBD1 agrees at 10 bases. Per germline, CDR1 SGHKS and CDR2 YYEKEE (reference sequence). The J segment lost 2 bases and the V segment lost 4 bases, leaving 3 bases of the junction unmatched. CDR3 length: 15 amino acids. The CDR3 here is CASSLDRGAGNTIYF. The CDR3 DNA sequence: TGTGCCAGCAGCCTGGACAGGGGGGCTGGAAACACCATATATTTT.

At least ten counts were recorded for this clonotype. This chain links TRBV6-5 with TRBJ2-7, with 8 bases identical to TRBD2. The CDR3 extends over 15 amino acids. Germline trimming cut 5 bases from V and 1 base from J; bases unmatched to any gene: 7. CDR1 is MNHEY, CDR2 SVGAGI, per germline. CDR3 loop: CASSGMRGASYEQYF. CDR3 nucleotide sequence: TGTGCCAGCAGTGGCATGCGGGGGGCTTCCTACGAGCAGTACTTC.

In its sample, this clonotype was seen many times. This rearrangement joins TRBV25-1 to TRBJ1-2, with 7 bases that match TRBD1. This CDR3 has 11 residues. In germline, CDR1 is MGHDK, CDR2 SYGVNS. V shed 3 bases and J 8 bases; nucleotides not matched to a gene: 0. The CDR3 coding sequence is TGTGCCAGCAGTGAGGACAGGGGCTACACCTTC. Amino acids: CASSEDRGYTF.

This clonotype was counted ten times or more. The J gene is TRBJ1-2, the V gene TRBV20-1, with a tentative D call TRBD1 (5 bases). V was trimmed by 1 base and J by 4 bases, leaving 10 bases between them. Germline V lookup: CDR1 DFQATT, CDR2 SNEGSKA (reference sequence). This CDR3 is 13 amino acids long. CDR3 amino acids: CSARAGLIYGYTF. CDR3 sequence (DNA): TGCAGTGCTAGAGCAGGGCTTATCTATGGCTACACCTTC.

This clonotype was detected many times. The V call is TRBV9, the J call TRBJ2-5, with D uncertain. Trimming stripped 0 bases from V and 0 bases from J, with 9 bases between. The germline V gene has CDR1 SGDLS and CDR2 YYNGEE. The CDR3 is made up of 15 amino acids. The CDR3 is CASSVGVRNQETQYF. The CDR3 DNA reads as TGTGCCAGCAGCGTAGGGGTCCGTAACCAAGAGACCCAGTACTTC.

This clonotype was picked up many times. The genes are TRBV20-1 and TRBJ1-3, with TRBD1 matching 10 bases. The CDR3 has 14 residues. From germline, CDR1 is DFQATT and CDR2 SNEGSKA (reference sequence). V gave up 5 bases and J gave up 2 bases; unmatched junction bases: 3. The CDR3 region is CSADGQGAGNTIYF. CDR3 bases: TGCAGTGCTGACGGACAGGGGGCTGGAAACACCATATATTTT.

This clonotype was counted only a few times. The junction departs from the called germline gene at one end, perhaps through a read error. This chain joins TRBV19 and TRBJ1-4; maybe TRBD1 (5 bases). There are 18 residues in the CDR3. CDR1 and CDR2 (germline): LNHDA, SQIVND (reference sequence). The CDR3 sequence: CASSPLRWDGSTSEKLFF. CDR3 nucleotides: TGTGCCAGTAGTCCATTGCGTTGGGACGGATCAACTAGTGAAAAACTGTTTTTT.

This clonotype was picked up a small number of times. The V call is TRBV5-4, the J call TRBJ2-5; perhaps TRBD2 as D (6 bases). The length of the CDR3 is 14 residues. CDR1 SGHNT and CDR2 YYREEE come from the germline V gene (reference sequence). Trimming left V 4 bases short and J 4 bases short, with 14 bases between. The CDR3 is CASSGSGLSETQYF. DNA of the CDR3: TGTGCCAGCAGCGGGAGCGGGCTCTCAGAGACCCAGTACTTC.

This clonotype was observed a single time. This may come from a read error, since a much larger clone is one base off. V is TRBV5-1 and J is TRBJ2-1, with a possible D match to TRBD2 (6 bases). V shed 0 bases and J shed 10 bases, with 11 bases lying between them. Germline-derived CDR1 and CDR2 are SGHRS and YFSETQ. The CDR3 runs to 13 residues. DNA for the CDR3: TGCGCCAGCAGCTTGGAGGAGGGGTTCGAGCAGTTCTTC. Its protein is CASSLEEGFEQFF.

This clonotype was counted between two and nine times. The rearrangement joins TRBV7-8 to TRBJ1-5; the D is unclear. The V gene's germline CDR1 is SGHVS and CDR2 FQNEAQ. This CDR3 has 15 amino acids. Trimming took 5 bases from V and 4 from J, leaving 15 bases between them. Written as DNA, the CDR3 is TGTGCCAGCAGCCCGCCGACGGGCGAAAATCAGCCCCAGCATTTT. The encoded protein is CASSPPTGENQPQHF. The full variable domain, with the rest looked up from reference TRBV7-8 and TRBJ1-5, is GAGVSQSPRYKVAKRGQDVALRCDPISGHVSLFWYQQALGQGPEFLTYFQNEAQLDKSGLPSDRFFAERPEGSVSTLKIQRTQQEDSAVYLCASSPPTGENQPQHFGDGTRLSIL.

This clonotype has at least ten counts. The CDR3, as DNA: TGTGCCAGTTTAGAGGGGATGGGGAACACCGGGGAGCTGTTTTTT. This gives the protein CASLEGMGNTGELFF. The chain uses TRBV6-1 and TRBJ2-2; D tentatively fits TRBD1 or TRBD2 (5 bases each). Germline V CDR1 and CDR2: MNHNS, SASEGT. The CDR3 length is 15 residues. V shed 9 bases and J shed 1 base, with 15 bases lying between them.

This clonotype has only one observation. A read error is possible here, since a much larger clone lies one base away. This rearrangement joins TRBV3-1 to TRBJ2-7, with D uncertain. CDR3 size: 13 residues. Per germline, CDR1 LGHDT and CDR2 YNNKEL (reference sequence). This CDR3 is CTSSQDLSSEQYF. In DNA, the CDR3 is TGTACCAGCAGCCAAGATCTGTCTAGTGAGCAGTACTTC.

This clonotype was observed many times. The chain uses TRBV15 and TRBJ2-3; D perhaps matches TRBD2 (7 bases). Between the trimmed V and J ends, which lost 4 bases and 0 bases, there was a span of 17 bases. Germline V gene lookup returns CDR1 LNHNV and CDR2 YYDKDF (reference sequence). This CDR3 spans 17 amino acids. The CDR3: CATSIGGGGLSTDTQYF. CDR3 nucleotides: TGTGCCACCAGCATTGGCGGGGGCGGGCTAAGCACAGATACGCAGTATTTT.

As concerns this clonotype: Being one base from a much bigger clone, this may be a read error. Since no conserved phenylalanine or tryptophan closes the CDR3, a read error is the likely cause. This chain links TRBV18 with TRBJ2-7, with 7 bases fitting TRBD1. V gave up 3 bases and J gave up 6 bases; unmatched junction bases: 8. This CDR3 spans 14 amino acids. Germline V lookup: CDR1 KGHSH, CDR2 LQKENI. CDR3 loop: CASSPGRDSGEQYS. CDR3 in DNA: TGTGCCAGCTCACCTGGCCGGGACAGCGGCGAGCAGTACTCC.

This clonotype was seen ten or more times. The chain recombines TRBV10-3 with TRBJ2-7, with TRBD2 as a possible D gene (6 bases). The germline V gene encodes CDR1 ENHRY and CDR2 SYGVKD. V was clipped by 10 bases and J by 3 bases, with 31 bases between them. This CDR3 contains 18 residues. The CDR3 region is CATMTSPVIAEAGYEQYF. CDR3 DNA: TGTGCCACCATGACGTCTCCCGTGATAGCGGAGGCGGGCTACGAGCAGTACTTC.

This clonotype was seen repeatedly, ten times or more. V is TRBV11-3 and J is TRBJ2-3; D ambiguous. The CDR3 covers 17 residues. Germline CDR1 reads SGHNT; CDR2 reads YENEEA. Trimming pared 1 base from V and 2 bases from J, leaving 16 bases between. The DNA for the CDR3 is TGTGCCAGCAGCTTAGTCTTGGCCCGGTCGGTCACAGATACGCAGTATTTT. Translation gives CASSLVLARSVTDTQYF.

With regard to this clonotype: A read error may be the cause here, since a much bigger clone is one base away. The V call is TRBV11-3, the J call TRBJ2-5, with TRBD1 matching 7 bases. The ends lost 3 bases at V and 4 bases at J; junction bases unmatched: 11. This CDR3 is built from 16 residues. Germline values: CDR1 SGHNT, CDR2 YENEEA. In DNA, the CDR3 is TGTGCCAGCAGCTTTGGTTCTCGGGACAGAGGAGAGACCCAGTACTTC. This gives the protein CASSFGSRDRGETQYF.

This clonotype occurred many times. V usage is TRBV2 and J usage is TRBJ1-2, with D unresolved. V lost 6 bases and J lost 4, with 12 bases in between. Germline CDR1 and CDR2: SNHLY and FYNNEI. The CDR3 runs to 13 residues. The CDR3 region has the DNA TGTGCCAGCAGATCAGCTACGGGCTATGGCTACACCTTC. This codes for CASRSATGYGYTF.

This clonotype was seen ten or more times. V usage is TRBV7-3 and J usage is TRBJ2-5; D uncertain. V was trimmed by 0 bases and J by 7 bases, leaving 15 bases between them. The CDR3 runs to 15 residues. Germline CDR1 is SGHTA and CDR2 is FQGTGA. The CDR3 DNA is TGTGCCAGCAGCTTAACTGGTCTGGGCGTTGGGACCCAGTACTTC. It specifies CASSLTGLGVGTQYF.

Ten or more counts support this clonotype. The junction does not match germline at one end; this may be a read error. The V and J genes are TRBV5-4 and TRBJ1-2; TRBD1 might be the D (5 bases). The CDR3 length is 14 residues. Germline V CDR1 and CDR2: SGHNT, YYREEE (reference sequence). For the CDR3, the DNA is TGTGCCAGCAACTTGGGGCTCCAAAACTATGGCTACACCTTC. Residues: CASNLGLQNYGYTF.

This clonotype was found many times. The chain recombines TRBV2 with TRBJ2-5; 8 nucleotides line up with TRBD2. Trimming took 8 bases from V and 1 from J; bases not matched to a gene: 9. Per germline, CDR1 SNHLY and CDR2 FYNNEI. The CDR3 runs 15 residues. The CDR3 sequence is CASAYKRGSQETQYF. CDR3 in DNA: TGTGCCAGCGCGTACAAGCGGGGGAGCCAAGAGACCCAGTACTTC.

In this sample, this clonotype turned up many times. The rearrangement links TRBV20-1 to TRBJ2-5; no definite D call. V lost 2 bases, J lost 0 bases, and 10 bases lay in between. CDR1 and CDR2 from the germline V gene are DFQATT and SNEGSKA (reference sequence). CDR3 length: 14 residues. The CDR3 DNA reads TGCAGTGCTAGAACCTGGACGGACCAAGAGACCCAGTACTTC. Its protein product is CSARTWTDQETQYF.

This clonotype was seen ten or more times. V and J are TRBV7-9 and TRBJ2-7, with no clear D. V was shortened by 3 bases and J by 3 bases, with 9 bases between the two germline ends. The germline V gene has CDR1 SEHNR and CDR2 FQNEAQ (reference sequence). The CDR3 consists of 13 residues. As DNA, the CDR3 is TGTGCCAGCAGCTTGGGCAGGTTCTACGAGCAGTACTTC. Residues: CASSLGRFYEQYF.